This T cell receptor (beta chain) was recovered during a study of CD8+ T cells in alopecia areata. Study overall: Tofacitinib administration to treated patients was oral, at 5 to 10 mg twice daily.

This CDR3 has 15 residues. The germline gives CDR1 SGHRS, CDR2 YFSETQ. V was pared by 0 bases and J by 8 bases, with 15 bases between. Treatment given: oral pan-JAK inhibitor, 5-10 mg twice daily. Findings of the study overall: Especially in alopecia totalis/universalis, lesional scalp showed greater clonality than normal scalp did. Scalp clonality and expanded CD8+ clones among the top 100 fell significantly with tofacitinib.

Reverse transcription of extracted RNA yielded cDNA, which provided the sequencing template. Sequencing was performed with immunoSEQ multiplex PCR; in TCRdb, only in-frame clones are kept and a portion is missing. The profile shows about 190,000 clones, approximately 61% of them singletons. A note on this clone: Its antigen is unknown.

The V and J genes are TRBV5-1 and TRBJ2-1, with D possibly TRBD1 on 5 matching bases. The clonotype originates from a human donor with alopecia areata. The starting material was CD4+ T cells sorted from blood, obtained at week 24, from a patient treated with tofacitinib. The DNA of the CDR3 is TGCGCCAGCAGCTTGGGGGCAGGGTGGAAGGATGAGCAGTTCTTC. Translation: CASSLGAGWKDEQFF. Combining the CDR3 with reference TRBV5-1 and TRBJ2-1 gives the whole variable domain KAGVTQTPRYLIKTRGQQVTLSCSPISGHRSVSWYQQTPGQGLQFLFEYFSETQRNKGNFPGRFSGRQFSNSRSEMNVSTLELGDSALYLCASSLGAGWKDEQFFGPGTRLTVL.